The 18 T cell receptor beta chains listed next were all sequenced from one sample in a study of blood T cell repertoires in COVID-19. Generated by immunoSEQ multiplex PCR, the TCRdb table keeps only in-frame clones and is missing some. The sample has about 360,000 clones; around four fifths are singletons. The specimen sequenced was peripheral blood. These receptors were obtained from a man aged 30 to 39 with active or convalescent COVID-19.

The gene calls are TRBV18 and TRBJ2-3, with TRBD2 identical over 9 bases. This CDR3 comprises 16 residues. The germline CDR1 and CDR2 sequences are KGHSH and LQKENI. The junction had 7 bases not matched to a gene; V was cut back by 2 bases and J by 4 bases. CDR3: CASSPIAGGPADTQYF. The DNA of the CDR3 is TGTGCCAGCTCACCAATTGCGGGAGGGCCCGCAGATACGCAGTATTTT.

This clone was recorded only once. The rearrangement links TRBV5-1 to TRBJ2-3; 11 positions match TRBD2. The V segment lost 5 bases and the J segment 6 bases; nucleotides outside the gene matches: 5. Per germline, CDR1 SGHRS and CDR2 YFSETQ. This CDR3 contains 14 residues. The CDR3 loop reads CASSSSGGQDTQYF. CDR3 nucleotide sequence: TGCGCCAGCAGTTCTAGCGGGGGGCAGGATACGCAGTATTTT.

The chain carries TRBV12-2 and TRBJ2-3; the DNA was not compared with TRBD2, the D call given in the table. TRBV12-2 corresponds to a pseudogene. There are 15 residues in the CDR3. The CDR3 coding sequence is TGTGCAAGTCGCTTTACTAGCGAGATCACAGATACGCAGTATTTT. This codes for CASRFTSEITDTQYF.

This chain uses TRBV27 with TRBJ2-5; TRBD2 agrees at 10 bases. Germline trimming cut 3 bases from V and 5 bases from J; bases unmatched to any gene: 9. CDR3 length: 16 residues. Germline CDR1 MNHEY, CDR2 SMNVEV (reference sequence). The CDR3 sequence is CASSFQAGGPSETQYF. The CDR3 DNA is TGTGCCAGCAGTTTTCAAGCGGGAGGGCCCTCGGAGACCCAGTACTTC.

This chain links TRBV19 with TRBJ2-7; D is ambiguous. V was pared by 6 bases and J by 0 bases, with 15 bases between. Germline loops: CDR1 LNHDA, CDR2 SQIVND (reference sequence). There are 15 residues in the CDR3. Written as DNA, the CDR3 is TGTGCCAGTAGGGTAGGCGGTGCCGCCTCCTACGAGCAGTACTTC. This encodes CASRVGGAASYEQYF. Full variable domain (missing parts from reference TRBV19 and TRBJ2-7): DGGITQSPKYLFRKEGQNVTLSCEQNLNHDAMYWYRQDPGQGLRLIYYSQIVNDFQKGDIAEGYSVSREKKESFPLTVTSAQKNPTAFYLCASRVGGAASYEQYFGPGTRLTVT.

This clone appeared once. This chain uses TRBV14 with TRBJ1-1; no reliable D call. The V end lost 4 bases, the J end lost 0 bases, and 6 bases lay between the germline ends. The CDR3 extends over 13 amino acids. CDR1 is SGHDN, CDR2 FVKESK, per germline. The CDR3 nucleotides are TGTGCCAGCAGCCTCCATTTGAACACTGAAGCTTTCTTT. Protein sequence: CASSLHLNTEAFF.

This clone turned up a few times. The chain employs TRBV5-1 and TRBJ1-1, with a tentative D call TRBD1 (5 bases). With 5 bases removed from V and 5 bases from J, the gap between germline ends came to 13 bases. CDR1 is SGHRS and CDR2 is YFSETQ in the germline V gene. This CDR3 contains 13 residues. The CDR3 DNA sequence: TGCGCCAGCAGGGCGGCGGGGGAAACTGAAGCTTTCTTT. Protein: CASRAAGETEAFF.

Regarding this clone: The conserved phenylalanine or tryptophan normally closing the CDR3 is absent here, so this likely arose from a read error. The DNA is omitted, as the CDR3 cannot be located on it reliably, and the CDR3 follows TCRdb's listing. The chain carries TRBV6-6 and TRBJ1-2; the tabulated D call, TRBD1, remains unverified against the DNA. Per germline, CDR1 MNHNY and CDR2 SVGAGI (reference sequence). The CDR3 is 11 amino acids in total, end residues counted. CDR3 protein: CASSYVQVFHL.

J is TRBJ2-7 and V is TRBV7-3; 7 bases are a match to TRBD1. CDR1 SGHTA and CDR2 FQGTGA come from the germline V gene. The CDR3 spans 13 residues. J lost 5 bases, V lost 3 bases, and 4 bases had no gene match. The CDR3 nucleotides read TGTGCCAGCAGCTTGACAGGGACAGACGAGCAGTACTTC. Protein sequence: CASSLTGTDEQYF. The variable domain in full, completed from reference TRBV7-3 and TRBJ2-7, reads GAGVSQTPSNKVTEKGKYVELRCDPISGHTALYWYRQSLGQGPEFLIYFQGTGAADDSGLPNDRFFAVRPEGSVSTLKIQRTERGDSAVYLCASSLTGTDEQYFGPGTRLTVT.

The chain recombines TRBV9 with TRBJ2-1; 11 bases fit TRBD2. With V trimmed by 3 bases and J by 1 base, 3 bases remained unmatched. CDR3 length: 16 amino acids. Germline V CDR1 and CDR2: SGDLS, YYNGEE. The CDR3: CASSGSGGASYNEQFF. For the CDR3, the DNA is TGTGCCAGCAGCGGTAGCGGGGGGGCTTCCTACAATGAGCAGTTCTTC.

This clone was recorded a few times. Relative to the germline gene, one junction end is altered; a read error may explain this. The V call is TRBV30, the J call TRBJ2-7; D call uncertain. The CDR3 runs to 11 residues. The germline CDR1 and CDR2 sequences are GTSNPN and SVGIG (reference sequence). CDR3 region: CAWSVLKTLNF. CDR3 nucleotide sequence: TGTGCCTGGAGTGTCCTAAAGACTTTAAACTTC.

The rearrangement uses TRBV4-1 and TRBJ2-2, with D possibly matching TRBD1 (5 bases). The CDR3 is made up of 16 amino acids. The germline V gene has CDR1 MGHRA and CDR2 YSYEKL. V lost 0 bases, J lost 7 bases, and 15 bases lay in between. The CDR3 DNA sequence: TGCGCCAGCAGCCAAGATGAGAAGGGTAGGGGCGGGGAGCTGTTTTTT. Its protein product is CASSQDEKGRGGELFF.

This clone is a singleton in its sample. J is TRBJ2-7 and V is TRBV5-6; 15 bases match TRBD2. CDR3 length: 18 amino acids. Germline-derived CDR1 and CDR2 are SGHDT and YYEEEE. After removal of 0 bases from V and 0 bases from J, the junction contained 4 bases not matched to a gene. The CDR3 DNA sequence: TGTGCCAGCAGCTTGGAGGGACTAGCGGGGGGAAGCTCCTACGAGCAGTACTTC. This encodes CASSLEGLAGGSSYEQYF.

This chain links TRBV18 with TRBJ2-3; 8 nucleotides line up with TRBD2. The CDR3 runs 15 residues. In germline, CDR1 is KGHSH, CDR2 LQKENI. J gave up 3 bases and V 3 bases, and 5 bases lay outside the gene matches. The CDR3 DNA sequence: TGTGCCAGCTCACCGGTACGGGGGGGGACAGATACGCAGTATTTT. It translates to CASSPVRGGTDTQYF. Filled out from reference TRBV18 and TRBJ2-3, the complete variable domain reads NAGVMQNPRHLVRRRGQEARLRCSPMKGHSHVYWYRQLPEEGLKFMVYLQKENIIDESGMPKERFSAEFPKEGPSILRIQQVVRGDSAAYFCASSPVRGGTDTQYFGPGTRLTVL.

This sequence joins TRBV6-5 and TRBJ2-3, with 7 bases fitting TRBD2. This CDR3 comprises 14 residues. The ends lost 5 bases at V and 0 bases at J; junction bases unmatched: 2. Germline V CDR1 and CDR2: MNHEY, SVGAGI. The CDR3 DNA sequence: TGTGCCAGCAGTACCGGGGGGAGCACAGATACGCAGTATTTT. It encodes CASSTGGSTDTQYF.

V and J are TRBV5-4 and TRBJ2-3; D possibly corresponds to TRBD1 (5 bases). The germline gives CDR1 SGHNT, CDR2 YYREEE (reference sequence). V lost 4 bases to trimming and J lost 4 bases, with 16 bases between them. The CDR3 is 15 residues long. As DNA, the CDR3 is TGTGCCAGCAGCCATGCTATCAGGGATGCAGATACGCAGTATTTT. Encoded protein: CASSHAIRDADTQYF.

This clone showed up just once. This rearrangement joins TRBV5-1 to TRBJ1-2, with TRBD1 matching over 7 bases. The germline V gene encodes CDR1 SGHRS and CDR2 YFSETQ. V was pared by 5 bases and J by 5 bases, with 6 bases of the junction left unmatched. The CDR3 consists of 13 residues. The CDR3 loop is CASRGTEAYGYTF. DNA of the CDR3: TGCGCCAGCAGGGGGACAGAGGCGTATGGCTACACCTTC.

The chain joins TRBV5-4 to TRBJ2-1; no clear D gene. Trimming removed 4 bases from V and 5 bases from J, with 4 bases in between. There are 11 residues in the CDR3. Per the germline V gene, CDR1 is SGHNT and CDR2 is YYREEE (reference sequence). The CDR3 is CASSGDNEQFF. In nucleotides, the CDR3 is TGTGCCAGCAGCGGAGACAATGAGCAGTTCTTC.